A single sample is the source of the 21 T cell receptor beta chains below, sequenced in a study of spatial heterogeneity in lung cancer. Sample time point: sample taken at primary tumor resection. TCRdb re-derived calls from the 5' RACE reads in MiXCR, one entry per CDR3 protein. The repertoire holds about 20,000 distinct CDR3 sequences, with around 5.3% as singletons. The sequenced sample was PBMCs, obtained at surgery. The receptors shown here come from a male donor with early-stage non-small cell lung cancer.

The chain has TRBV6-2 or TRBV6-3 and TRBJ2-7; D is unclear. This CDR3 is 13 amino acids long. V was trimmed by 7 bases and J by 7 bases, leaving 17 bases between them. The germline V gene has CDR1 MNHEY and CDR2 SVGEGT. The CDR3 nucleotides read TGTGCCAGCACCCAGTCCTTCCTCGGGGAGCAGTACTTC. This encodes CASTQSFLGEQYF.

The DNA for the CDR3 is TGTGCCAGCAGCCACACTAGCACTGGGGCCAACGTCCTGACTTTC. It specifies CASSHTSTGANVLTF. V is TRBV14 and J is TRBJ2-6; D is possibly TRBD2 (6 bases). The CDR3 length is 15 residues. V lost 3 bases to trimming and J lost 2 bases, with 8 bases between them. Germline V gene sequence: CDR1 SGHDN, CDR2 FVKESK. The whole variable domain, remainder taken from reference TRBV14 and TRBJ2-6, is EAGVTQFPSHSVIEKGQTVTLRCDPISGHDNLYWYRRVMGKEIKFLLHFVKESKQDESGMPNNRFLAERTGGTYSTLKVQPAELEDSGVYFCASSHTSTGANVLTFGAGSRLTVL.

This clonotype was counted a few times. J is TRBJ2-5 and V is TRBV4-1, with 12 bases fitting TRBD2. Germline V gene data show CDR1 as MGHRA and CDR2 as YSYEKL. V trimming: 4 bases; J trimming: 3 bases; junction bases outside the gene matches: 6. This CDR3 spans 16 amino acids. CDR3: CASSLLGLAGKETQYF. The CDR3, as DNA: TGCGCCAGCAGCCTCTTGGGACTAGCGGGTAAAGAGACCCAGTACTTC.

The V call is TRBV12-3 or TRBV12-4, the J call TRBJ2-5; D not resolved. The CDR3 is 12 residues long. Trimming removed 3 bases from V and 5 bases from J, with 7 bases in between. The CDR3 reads CASSFVSETQYF. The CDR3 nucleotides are TGTGCCAGCAGTTTCGTGAGCGAGACCCAGTACTTC.

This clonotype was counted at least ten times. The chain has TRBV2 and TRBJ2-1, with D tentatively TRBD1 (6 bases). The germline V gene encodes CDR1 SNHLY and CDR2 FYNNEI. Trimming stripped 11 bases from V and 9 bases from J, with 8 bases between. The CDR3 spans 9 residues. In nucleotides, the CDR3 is TGTGCCGGACAGCTTGAGCAGTTCTTC. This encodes CAGQLEQFF.

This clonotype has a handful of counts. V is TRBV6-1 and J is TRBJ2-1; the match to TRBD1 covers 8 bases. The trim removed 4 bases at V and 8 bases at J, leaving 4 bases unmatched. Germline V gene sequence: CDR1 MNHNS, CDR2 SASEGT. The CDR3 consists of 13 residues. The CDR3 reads CASSGQGIDEQFF. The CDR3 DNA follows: TGTGCCAGCAGTGGACAGGGGATTGATGAGCAGTTCTTC.

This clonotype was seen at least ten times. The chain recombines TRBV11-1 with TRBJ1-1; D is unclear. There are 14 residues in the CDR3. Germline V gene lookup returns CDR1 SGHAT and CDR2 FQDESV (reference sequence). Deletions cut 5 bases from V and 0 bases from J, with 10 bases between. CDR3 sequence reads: CASSPLPVNTEAFF. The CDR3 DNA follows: TGTGCCAGCAGCCCGCTACCAGTGAACACTGAAGCTTTCTTT.

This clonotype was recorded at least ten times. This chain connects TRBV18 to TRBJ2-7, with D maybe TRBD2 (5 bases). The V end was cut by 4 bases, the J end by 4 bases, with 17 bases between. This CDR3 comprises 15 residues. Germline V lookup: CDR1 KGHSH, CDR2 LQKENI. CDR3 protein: CASSRSTGEQYEQYF. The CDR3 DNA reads TGTGCCAGCTCACGCAGCACCGGGGAGCAATACGAGCAGTACTTC.

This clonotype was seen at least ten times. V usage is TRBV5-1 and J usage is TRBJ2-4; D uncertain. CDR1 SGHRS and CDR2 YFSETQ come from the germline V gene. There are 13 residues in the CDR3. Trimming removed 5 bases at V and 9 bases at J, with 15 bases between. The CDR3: CASRRNRESIQYF. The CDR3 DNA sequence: TGCGCCAGCAGAAGGAACCGAGAGAGCATTCAGTACTTC.

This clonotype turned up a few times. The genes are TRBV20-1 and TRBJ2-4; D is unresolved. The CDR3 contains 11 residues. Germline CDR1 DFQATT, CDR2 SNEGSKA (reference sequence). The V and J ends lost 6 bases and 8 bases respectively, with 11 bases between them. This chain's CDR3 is CSARRMDIQYF. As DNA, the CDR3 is TGCAGTGCCCGCCGAATGGACATTCAGTACTTC.

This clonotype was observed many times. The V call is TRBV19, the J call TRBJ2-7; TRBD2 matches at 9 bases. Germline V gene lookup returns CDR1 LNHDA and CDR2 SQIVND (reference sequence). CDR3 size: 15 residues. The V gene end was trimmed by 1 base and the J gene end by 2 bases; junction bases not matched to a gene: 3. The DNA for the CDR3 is TGTGCCAGTAGTATAGCTGCGGGGGGGACCTACGAGCAGTACTTC. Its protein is CASSIAAGGTYEQYF.

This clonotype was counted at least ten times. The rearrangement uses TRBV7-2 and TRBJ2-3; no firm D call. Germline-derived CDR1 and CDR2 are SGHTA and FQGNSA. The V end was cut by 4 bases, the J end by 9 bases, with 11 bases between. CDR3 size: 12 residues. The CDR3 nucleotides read TGTGCCAGCAGCTCGCCGCCGAGAACGCAGTATTTT. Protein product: CASSSPPRTQYF.

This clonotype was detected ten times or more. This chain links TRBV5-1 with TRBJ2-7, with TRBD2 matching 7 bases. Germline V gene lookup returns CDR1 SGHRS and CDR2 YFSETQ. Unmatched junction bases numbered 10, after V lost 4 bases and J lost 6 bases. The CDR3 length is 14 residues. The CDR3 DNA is TGCGCCAGCAGCAGCGGGACGGACCCGAGCGAGCAGTACTTC. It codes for CASSSGTDPSEQYF.

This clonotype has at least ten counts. The CDR3 DNA is TGTGCCAGCAGCCGACTAGCGGGACAGTATGAGCAGTTCTTC. It is translated as CASSRLAGQYEQFF. The chain recombines TRBV6-2 or TRBV6-3 with TRBJ2-1, with TRBD2 matching 11 bases. Germline V lookup: CDR1 MNHEY, CDR2 SVGEGT. Trimming removed 6 bases from V and 8 bases from J; junction bases left unmatched: 6. The CDR3 loop spans 14 amino acids.

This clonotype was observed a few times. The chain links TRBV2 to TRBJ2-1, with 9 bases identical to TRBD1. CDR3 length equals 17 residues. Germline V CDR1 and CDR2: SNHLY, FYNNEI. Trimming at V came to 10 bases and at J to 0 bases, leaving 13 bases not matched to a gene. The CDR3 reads CAIPGTGKKSSYNEQFF. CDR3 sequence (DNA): TGTGCCATCCCCGGGACAGGGAAAAAGAGCTCCTACAATGAGCAGTTCTTC.

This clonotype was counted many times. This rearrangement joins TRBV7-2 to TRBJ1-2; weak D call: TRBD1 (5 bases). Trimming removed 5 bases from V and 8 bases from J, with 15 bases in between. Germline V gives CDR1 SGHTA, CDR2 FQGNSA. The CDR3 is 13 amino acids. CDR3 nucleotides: TGTGCCAGCAGCCCCCAGGGCCTGAACGGCTACACCTTC. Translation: CASSPQGLNGYTF.

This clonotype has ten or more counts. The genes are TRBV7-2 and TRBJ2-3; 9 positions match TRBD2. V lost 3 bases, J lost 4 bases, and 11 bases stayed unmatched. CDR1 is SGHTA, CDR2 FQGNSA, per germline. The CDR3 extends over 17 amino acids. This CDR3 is CASSFRRRGGGADTQYF. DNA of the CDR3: TGTGCCAGCAGCTTTCGAAGGCGGGGGGGCGGGGCAGATACGCAGTATTTT.

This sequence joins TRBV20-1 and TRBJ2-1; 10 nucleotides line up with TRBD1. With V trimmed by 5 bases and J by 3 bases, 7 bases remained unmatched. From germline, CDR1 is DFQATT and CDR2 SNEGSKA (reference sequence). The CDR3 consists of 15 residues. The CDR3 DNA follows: TGCAGTGCTCCCCCCGGGACAGGGGTCTACAATGAGCAGTTCTTC. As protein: CSAPPGTGVYNEQFF.

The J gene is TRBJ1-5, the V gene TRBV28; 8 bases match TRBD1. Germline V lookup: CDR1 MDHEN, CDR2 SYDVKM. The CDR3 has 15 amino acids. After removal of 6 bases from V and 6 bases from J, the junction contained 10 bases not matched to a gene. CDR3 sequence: CASRYDRGQTQPQHF. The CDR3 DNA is TGTGCCAGCAGATACGACAGGGGCCAAACTCAGCCCCAGCATTTT.

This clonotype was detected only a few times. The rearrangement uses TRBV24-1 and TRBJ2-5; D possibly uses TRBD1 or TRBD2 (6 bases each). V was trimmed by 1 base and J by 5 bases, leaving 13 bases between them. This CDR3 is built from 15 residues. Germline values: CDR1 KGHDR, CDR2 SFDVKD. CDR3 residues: CATSDFRGRGETQYF. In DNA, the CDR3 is TGTGCCACCAGTGATTTTCGGGGGCGTGGGGAGACCCAGTACTTC.

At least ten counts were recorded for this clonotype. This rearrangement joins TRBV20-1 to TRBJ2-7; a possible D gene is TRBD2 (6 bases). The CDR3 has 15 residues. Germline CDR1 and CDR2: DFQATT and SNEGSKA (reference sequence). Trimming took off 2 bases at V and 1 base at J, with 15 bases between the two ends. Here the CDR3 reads CSARRLLATSYEQYF. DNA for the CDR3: TGCAGTGCTAGACGGCTACTAGCCACGTCCTACGAGCAGTACTTC.